These 14 T cell receptor beta chains originate from one sample sequenced in a study of beta chain features in type 1 diabetes. Reverse transcription of all isolated RNA meant that expressed TCRB transcripts were sequenced. TCRdb's table, derived via immunoSEQ multiplex PCR, lists solely in-frame clones and lacks some. Of approximately 470,000 clones listed, around 30% are singletons. Material for sequencing was naive CD4+ T cells from blood. The source is a man aged 18 to 30 in good health.

This clone has only a few counts. V is TRBV18 and J is TRBJ2-7; D is ambiguous. V lost 2 bases, J lost 4 bases, and 6 bases lay in between. This CDR3 comprises 12 residues. The germline gives CDR1 KGHSH, CDR2 LQKENI. This CDR3 reads CASSPSRYEQYF. DNA of the CDR3: TGTGCCAGCTCACCATCGCGTTACGAGCAGTACTTC.

This chain joins TRBV29-1 and TRBJ2-1, with D possibly matching TRBD2 (7 bases). Trimming left V 5 bases short and J 2 bases short, with 13 bases between. Germline lookup yields CDR1 SQVTM and CDR2 ANQGSEA. CDR3 size: 14 residues. The CDR3 sequence is CSVKGGETYNEQFF. The CDR3 nucleotides are TGCAGCGTTAAAGGGGGGGAAACCTACAATGAGCAGTTCTTC.

The chain employs TRBV18 and TRBJ1-5, with 7 bases identical to TRBD1. CDR1 and CDR2 (germline): KGHSH, LQKENI. This CDR3 has 14 residues. After removal of 5 bases from V and 8 bases from J, the junction contained 9 bases not matched to a gene. CDR3 in amino acids: CASSVTGAGEPQHF. CDR3 DNA: TGTGCCAGCTCAGTAACAGGGGCGGGTGAGCCCCAGCATTTT.

The chain employs TRBV9 and TRBJ2-2; the D gene is possibly TRBD1 (6 bases). Trimming took 3 bases from V and 1 from J, leaving 10 bases between them. Per the germline V gene, CDR1 is SGDLS and CDR2 is YYNGEE. This CDR3 is built from 15 residues. The CDR3: CASSARGQNTGELFF. CDR3 nucleotide sequence: TGTGCCAGCAGCGCCAGGGGACAGAACACCGGGGAGCTGTTTTTT.

This clone showed up just a few times. The V gene is TRBV30, the J gene TRBJ1-5; 10 bases map to TRBD1. The V and J ends lost 3 bases and 5 bases, in that order; junction bases with no gene match: 7. This CDR3 is 15 amino acids long. The germline CDR1 and CDR2 sequences are GTSNPN and SVGIG (reference sequence). The CDR3 sequence: CAWSGLGQGHQPQHF. DNA for the CDR3: TGTGCCTGGAGCGGATTGGGACAGGGGCATCAGCCCCAGCATTTT.

This clone occurred a few times. CDR3 loop: CASSFFASSYEQYF. The CDR3 DNA follows: TGCGCCAGCAGCTTCTTCGCGAGCTCCTACGAGCAGTACTTC. The chain links TRBV5-1 to TRBJ2-7, with unresolved D. The germline V gene encodes CDR1 SGHRS and CDR2 YFSETQ. The CDR3 contains 14 residues. Trimming took 2 bases from V and 0 from J, leaving 9 bases between them.

The chain couples TRBV7-9 to TRBJ1-1; possibly TRBD1 for D (5 bases). The CDR3 contains 12 residues. The germline CDR1 and CDR2 sequences are SEHNR and FQNEAQ (reference sequence). Trimming took off 5 bases at V and 4 bases at J, with 8 bases between the two ends. CDR3 residues: CASSQGSTEAFF. The CDR3 DNA sequence: TGTGCCAGCAGCCAGGGTAGCACTGAAGCTTTCTTT.

The chain links TRBV2 to TRBJ2-5; D ambiguous. This CDR3 contains 15 residues. Trimming pared 4 bases from V and 2 bases from J, leaving 14 bases between. Per the germline V gene, CDR1 is SNHLY and CDR2 is FYNNEI. The CDR3 region is CASSGTVNSQETQYF. CDR3 coding DNA: TGTGCCAGCAGTGGAACGGTAAACTCGCAAGAGACCCAGTACTTC.

The chain combines TRBV5-1 with TRBJ2-7, with 9 bases aligning to TRBD1. Germline-derived CDR1 and CDR2 are SGHRS and YFSETQ. The J segment lost 7 bases and the V segment lost 4 bases, leaving 6 bases of the junction unmatched. The CDR3 length is 13 residues. Written as DNA, the CDR3 is TGCGCCAGCAGCCCGGGGGACAGGGCAGAGCAGTACTTC. Translation gives CASSPGDRAEQYF.

This sequence joins TRBV4-2 and TRBJ2-3, with D perhaps TRBD2 (6 bases). Per the germline V gene, CDR1 is LGHNA and CDR2 is YNFKEQ. This CDR3 comprises 18 residues. V shed 0 bases and J shed 2 bases, with 18 bases lying between them. Here the CDR3 reads CASSQEKGPGVNTDTQYF. DNA of the CDR3: TGTGCCAGCAGCCAAGAAAAGGGCCCGGGAGTAAACACAGATACGCAGTATTTT.

This clone was observed a few times. Within the sample, other DNA sequences also encode this same CDR3. This chain connects TRBV15 to TRBJ2-7; 9 bases match TRBD2. J lost 1 base, V lost 1 base, and 2 bases had no gene match. The CDR3 contains 15 residues. Germline V gives CDR1 LNHNV, CDR2 YYDKDF (reference sequence). The CDR3 DNA reads TGTGCCACCAGCAGAGGAGCGGGGGGTTCCTACGAGCAGTACTTC. This encodes CATSRGAGGSYEQYF. The full variable domain, in which reference TRBV15 and TRBJ2-7 provide the parts outside the CDR3, is DAMVIQNPRYQVTQFGKPVTLSCSQTLNHNVMYWYQQKSSQAPKLLFHYYDKDFNNEADTPDNFQSRRPNTSFCFLDIRSPGLGDTAMYLCATSRGAGGSYEQYFGPGTRLTVT.

The chain has TRBV7-3 and TRBJ2-7; TRBD1 aligns across 8 bases. Germline CDR1 reads SGHTA; CDR2 reads FQGTGA. The ends lost 5 bases at V and 4 bases at J; junction bases unmatched: 7. This CDR3 comprises 14 residues. The CDR3, as DNA: TGTGCCAGCAGCCCCGGACAGGGTCGGTACGAGCAGTACTTC. Protein: CASSPGQGRYEQYF.

This chain links TRBV7-2 with TRBJ1-2; D remains ambiguous. This CDR3 region has 13 residues. In germline, CDR1 is SGHTA, CDR2 FQGNSA. V lost 0 bases and J lost 7, with 9 bases in between. CDR3 sequence: CASSLAAKGGYTF. The DNA of the CDR3 is TGTGCCAGCAGCTTAGCGGCTAAGGGTGGCTACACCTTC.

The table lists this clone with a few counts. V is TRBV29-1 and J is TRBJ2-5, with D perhaps matching TRBD1 (5 bases). The CDR3 covers 13 residues. V lost 4 bases to trimming and J lost 2 bases, with 11 bases between them. Germline V gene data show CDR1 as SQVTM and CDR2 as ANQGSEA. The CDR3 region is CSVVGQSQETQYF. Written as DNA, the CDR3 is TGCAGCGTTGTGGGGCAGTCACAAGAGACCCAGTACTTC.